These 20 T cell receptor beta chains originate from one sample sequenced in a study of blood T cell repertoires in COVID-19. The data were produced by immunoSEQ multiplex PCR, yet TCRdb's version contains in-frame clones alone and is incomplete. The data show 110,000 to 150,000 clones, approximately 90% seen once. The sequenced sample was peripheral blood. The receptor set was obtained from a man aged 55 to 70 with active or convalescent COVID-19.

The chain is built from TRBV11-2 and TRBJ2-1; tentatively, D is TRBD2 (6 bases). V gave up 1 base and J gave up 13 bases, with 11 bases separating them. Germline values: CDR1 SGHAT, CDR2 FQNNGV. The length of the CDR3 is 12 residues. As DNA, the CDR3 is TGTGCCAGCAGCTTAGGGGACTTCGGTCAGTTCTTC. This gives the protein CASSLGDFGQFF.

The chain joins TRBV7-2 to TRBJ1-6; possible D gene TRBD1, 6 bases. Germline CDR1 is SGHTA and CDR2 is FQGNSA. The CDR3 is made up of 15 amino acids. V shed 1 base and J shed 10 bases, with 14 bases lying between them. CDR3 sequence: CASSLVGGQGSPLHF. CDR3 sequence (DNA): TGTGCCAGCAGCTTAGTCGGGGGGCAAGGATCACCCCTCCACTTT.

V and J are TRBV7-6 and TRBJ1-4; TRBD1 matches 7 bases. Germline trimming cut 5 bases from V and 6 bases from J; bases unmatched to any gene: 9. The CDR3 covers 15 residues. Germline V gene data show CDR1 as SGHVS and CDR2 as FNYEAQ. The CDR3 is CASSTQPGTDEKLFF. As DNA, the CDR3 is TGTGCCAGCAGCACTCAGCCCGGGACAGATGAAAAACTGTTTTTT.

Concerning this clone: At one end, the junction sequence differs from germline, possibly due to a read error. The chain joins TRBV19 to TRBJ1-1; weak D call: TRBD1 (6 bases). The CDR3 contains 14 residues. The germline gives CDR1 LNHDA, CDR2 SQIVND (reference sequence). The CDR3 here is CASSPSTGNAEAFF. The CDR3 bases are TGTGCCAGTAGTCCATCAACAGGGAACGCTGAAGCTTTCTTT.

J is TRBJ1-2 and V is TRBV6-5; the match to TRBD1 covers 7 bases. The CDR3 is 15 residues long. Germline CDR1 and CDR2: MNHEY and SVGAGI. After removal of 5 bases from V and 4 bases from J, the junction contained 10 bases not matched to a gene. Here the CDR3 reads CASSTSPQGIYGYTF. The CDR3 DNA follows: TGTGCCAGCAGTACGTCACCACAGGGGATCTATGGCTACACCTTC.

The chain links TRBV5-1 to TRBJ2-7, with D maybe TRBD1 (5 bases). Trimming left V 5 bases short and J 2 bases short, with 17 bases between. The CDR3 length is 15 residues. CDR1 and CDR2 (germline): SGHRS, YFSETQ. CDR3 sequence: CASSFSPTATYEQYF. In DNA, the CDR3 is TGCGCCAGCAGTTTCTCCCCGACAGCGACCTACGAGCAGTACTTC.

V usage is TRBV20-1 and J usage is TRBJ1-2, with D perhaps matching TRBD1 (5 bases). The CDR3 is 11 amino acids. V was clipped by 4 bases and J by 3 bases, with 6 bases between them. Germline values: CDR1 DFQATT, CDR2 SNEGSKA (reference sequence). The chain's CDR3 is CSATRDYGYTF. The CDR3, as DNA: TGCAGTGCTACCAGGGACTATGGCTACACCTTC.

A note on this clone: The same CDR3 is also encoded by other DNA sequences in this sample. This chain uses TRBV6-5 with TRBJ2-7, with TRBD2 as a possible D gene (5 bases). V gave up 1 base and J gave up 3 bases, with 7 bases separating them. Per germline, CDR1 MNHEY and CDR2 SVGAGI. This CDR3 region has 13 residues. The CDR3 DNA follows: TGTGCCAGCAGTTACTTCCGGGGCTACGAGCAGTACTTC. The encoded protein is CASSYFRGYEQYF.

V usage is TRBV6-6 and J usage is TRBJ1-2; TRBD1 aligns across 8 bases. Per germline, CDR1 MNHNY and CDR2 SVGAGI (reference sequence). CDR3 length: 12 residues. The trim removed 7 bases at V and 5 bases at J, leaving 3 bases unmatched. CDR3 DNA sequence: TGTGCCAGCAATGGACAGGGATATGGCTACACCTTC. This codes for CASNGQGYGYTF.

The rearrangement uses TRBV6-5 and TRBJ2-4, with 7 bases fitting TRBD1. The germline V gene encodes CDR1 MNHEY and CDR2 SVGAGI. The CDR3 has 14 amino acids. V shed 11 bases and J 2 bases; nucleotides not matched to a gene: 9. This CDR3 is CACYRGLSKNIQYF. For the CDR3, the DNA is TGTGCCTGTTACAGGGGTCTGTCCAAAAACATTCAGTACTTC.

This chain joins TRBV9 and TRBJ2-5; 9 nucleotides line up with TRBD2. The CDR3 has 15 amino acids. The J segment lost 5 bases and the V segment lost 2 bases, leaving 7 bases of the junction unmatched. The germline CDR1 and CDR2 sequences are SGDLS and YYNGEE. CDR3 nucleotides: TGTGCCAGCAGCGTGAGCGGGGGGCCTCGGGAGACCCAGTACTTC. This sequence encodes CASSVSGGPRETQYF.

The rearrangement joins TRBV10-3 to TRBJ1-1; 9 positions agree with TRBD1. J was trimmed by 2 bases and V by 3 bases; bases with no gene match: 4. The CDR3 has 15 residues. Germline assignment: CDR1 ENHRY and CDR2 SYGVKD. CDR3 sequence reads: CAISDRTGENTEAFF. The DNA of the CDR3 is TGTGCCATCAGTGACCGGACAGGGGAAAACACTGAAGCTTTCTTT.

This clone was picked up a small number of times. The chain combines TRBV4-1 with TRBJ1-6; the match to TRBD1 covers 9 bases. CDR3 length equals 19 residues. With 2 bases clipped from V and 11 bases from J, the junction kept 19 bases outside the gene matches. Germline-derived CDR1 and CDR2 are MGHRA and YSYEKL. The CDR3 region has the DNA TGCGCCAGCAGCCAAAAGTTCGGGAGTCCGGGACAGGGAAATCCACCCCTCCACTTT. Its protein is CASSQKFGSPGQGNPPLHF.

V usage is TRBV7-9 and J usage is TRBJ2-1; 12 bases align to TRBD2. Germline V gene lookup returns CDR1 SEHNR and CDR2 FQNEAQ (reference sequence). Trimming at V came to 6 bases and at J to 7 bases, leaving 13 bases not matched to a gene. The CDR3 loop spans 17 amino acids. The CDR3 DNA reads TGTGCCAGCAGTTCCTACGGGGCTAGCGGGAGGGCAAATGAGCAGTTCTTC. This sequence encodes CASSSYGASGRANEQFF.

Points on this clone: The identical CDR3 is also encoded by other nucleotide sequences in the sample. This chain connects TRBV19 to TRBJ1-2; D call uncertain. This CDR3 region has 13 residues. V was pared by 0 bases and J by 4 bases, with 6 bases between. From germline, CDR1 is LNHDA and CDR2 SQIVND (reference sequence). The CDR3 spells CASSIDPRYGYTF. The CDR3 bases are TGTGCCAGTAGTATAGATCCCCGCTATGGCTACACCTTC. Full variable domain (remainder filled in from reference TRBV19 and TRBJ1-2): DGGITQSPKYLFRKEGQNVTLSCEQNLNHDAMYWYRQDPGQGLRLIYYSQIVNDFQKGDIAEGYSVSREKKESFPLTVTSAQKNPTAFYLCASSIDPRYGYTFGSGTRLTVV.

This clone showed up just once. V gene TRBV6-1 combines with J gene TRBJ2-5; TRBD2 matches 7 bases. V lost 2 bases to trimming and J lost 1 base; unmatched junction nucleotides: 4. This CDR3 comprises 15 residues. CDR1 is MNHNS and CDR2 is SASEGT in the germline V gene. The CDR3 DNA sequence: TGTGCCAGCAGTGAATCGGGCGGGGGCCAAGAGACCCAGTACTTC. Its translation is CASSESGGGQETQYF.

This sequence joins TRBV5-1 and TRBJ1-1, with 9 bases lining up with TRBD1. Germline CDR1 is SGHRS and CDR2 is YFSETQ. V shed 4 bases, J shed 0 bases, and the junction held 1 base outside the gene matches. This CDR3 has 14 residues. This CDR3 reads CASSGDRVNTEAFF. The CDR3 nucleotides read TGCGCCAGCAGCGGGGACAGGGTGAACACTGAAGCTTTCTTT. The entire variable domain, with the rest obtained from reference TRBV5-1 and TRBJ1-1, is as follows: KAGVTQTPRYLIKTRGQQVTLSCSPISGHRSVSWYQQTPGQGLQFLFEYFSETQRNKGNFPGRFSGRQFSNSRSEMNVSTLELGDSALYLCASSGDRVNTEAFFGQGTRLTVV.

The chain uses TRBV4-3 and TRBJ2-7; D may be TRBD2 (6 bases). The V end lost 1 base, the J end lost 4 bases, and 14 bases lay between the germline ends. The V gene's germline CDR1 is LGHNA and CDR2 YSLEER. This CDR3 spans 15 amino acids. The CDR3 is CASSQGGTPKYEQYF. The CDR3 coding sequence is TGCGCCAGCAGCCAAGGGGGGACTCCTAAATACGAGCAGTACTTC.

The rearrangement joins TRBV11-3 to TRBJ1-1; D may be TRBD1 (5 bases). The CDR3 has 13 residues. The germline V and J ends were trimmed by 5 bases and 1 base, with 8 bases remaining between them. CDR1 and CDR2 (germline): SGHNT, YENEEA. Written as DNA, the CDR3 is TGTGCCAGCAGCCCCACAGGGAACACTGAAGCTTTCTTT. This codes for CASSPTGNTEAFF.

In DNA form, the CDR3 reads TGCAGCGTTCGGGGTGTGAACTATGGCTACACCTTC. Its protein is CSVRGVNYGYTF. The chain links TRBV29-1 to TRBJ1-2; D uncertain. The CDR3 consists of 12 residues. Per the germline V gene, CDR1 is SQVTM and CDR2 is ANQGSEA. V was clipped by 5 bases and J by 2 bases, with 9 bases between them.